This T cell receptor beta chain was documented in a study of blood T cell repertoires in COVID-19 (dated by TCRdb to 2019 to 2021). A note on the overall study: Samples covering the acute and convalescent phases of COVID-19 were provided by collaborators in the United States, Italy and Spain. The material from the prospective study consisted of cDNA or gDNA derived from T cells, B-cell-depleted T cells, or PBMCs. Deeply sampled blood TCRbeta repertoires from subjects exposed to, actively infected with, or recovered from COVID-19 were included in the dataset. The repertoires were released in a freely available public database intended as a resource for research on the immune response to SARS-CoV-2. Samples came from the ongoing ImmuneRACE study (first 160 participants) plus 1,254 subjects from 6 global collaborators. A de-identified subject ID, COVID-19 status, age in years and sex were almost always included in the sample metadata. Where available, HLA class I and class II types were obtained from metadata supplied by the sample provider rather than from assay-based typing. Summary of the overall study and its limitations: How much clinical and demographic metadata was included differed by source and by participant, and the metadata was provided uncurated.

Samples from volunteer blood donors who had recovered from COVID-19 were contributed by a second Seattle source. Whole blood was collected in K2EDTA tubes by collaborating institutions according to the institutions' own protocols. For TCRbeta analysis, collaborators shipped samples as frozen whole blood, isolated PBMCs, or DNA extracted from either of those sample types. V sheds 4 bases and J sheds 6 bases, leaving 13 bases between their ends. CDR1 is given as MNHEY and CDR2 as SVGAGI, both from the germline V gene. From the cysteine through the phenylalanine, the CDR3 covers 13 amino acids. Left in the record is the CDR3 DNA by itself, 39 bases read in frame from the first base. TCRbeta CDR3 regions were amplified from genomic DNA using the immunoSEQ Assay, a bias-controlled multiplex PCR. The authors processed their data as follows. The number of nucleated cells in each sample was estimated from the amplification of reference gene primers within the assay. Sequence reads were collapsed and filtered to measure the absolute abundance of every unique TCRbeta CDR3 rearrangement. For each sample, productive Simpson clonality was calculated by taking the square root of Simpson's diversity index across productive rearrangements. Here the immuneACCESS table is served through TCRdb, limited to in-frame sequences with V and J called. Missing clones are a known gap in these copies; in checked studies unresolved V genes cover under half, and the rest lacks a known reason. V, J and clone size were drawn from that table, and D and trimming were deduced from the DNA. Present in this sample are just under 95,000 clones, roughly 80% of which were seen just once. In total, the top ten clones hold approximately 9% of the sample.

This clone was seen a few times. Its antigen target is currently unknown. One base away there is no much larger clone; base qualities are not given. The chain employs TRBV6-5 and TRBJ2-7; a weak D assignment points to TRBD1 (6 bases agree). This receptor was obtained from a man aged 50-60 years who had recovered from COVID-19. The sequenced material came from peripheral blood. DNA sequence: TGTGCCAGCAGTTCGATGCGCAGGGGCGAGCAGTACTTC. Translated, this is CASSSMRRGEQYF.